The 19 T cell receptor beta chains below come from one sample, sequenced in a study of OX40 agonist ivuxolimab in advanced cancers. Here immunoSEQ multiplex PCR was the method, and the copy in TCRdb shows in-frame clones only, minus some. The repertoire holds tens of thousands of clones, about 86% seen once, with around 0.73% in the top ten. This specimen was CD4+ or CD8+ T cells sorted from blood, taken in a trial of the OX40 agonist ivuxolimab. These receptor sequences come from an adult with an advanced solid tumor such as melanoma, head and neck, liver or kidney cancer.

The chain has TRBV7-2 and TRBJ2-3; D is unclear. In germline, CDR1 is SGHTA, CDR2 FQGNSA. The V gene lost 5 bases and the J gene lost 0 bases, with 9 bases spanning the gap. This CDR3 is 14 amino acids long. The CDR3 is CASSPGPSTDTQYF. The CDR3 region has the DNA TGTGCCAGCAGCCCCGGCCCCAGCACAGATACGCAGTATTTT.

The V call is TRBV7-2, the J call TRBJ2-5; 8 bases line up with TRBD2. Trimming cost V 7 bases and J 4 bases; bases outside gene matches: 11. Germline assignment: CDR1 SGHTA and CDR2 FQGNSA. The CDR3 is 15 residues long. The CDR3 sequence is CASTSPIGGGETQYF. CDR3 coding DNA: TGTGCCAGCACCTCCCCCATCGGGGGGGGAGAGACCCAGTACTTC. Based on the CDR3 plus reference TRBV7-2 and TRBJ2-5, the full variable domain is GAGVSQSPSNKVTEKGKDVELRCDPISGHTALYWYRQSLGQGLEFLIYFQGNSAPDKSGLPSDRFSAERTGGSVSTLTIQRTQQEDSAVYLCASTSPIGGGETQYFGPGTRLLVL.

The rearrangement uses TRBV6-1 and TRBJ1-6, with a tentative D call TRBD1 (6 bases). CDR1 is MNHNS and CDR2 is SASEGT in the germline V gene. The CDR3 length is 15 residues. The V end lost 2 bases, the J end lost 7 bases, and 12 bases lay between the germline ends. CDR3 protein: CASSESGTQNSPLHF. DNA of the CDR3: TGTGCCAGCAGTGAATCCGGGACACAAAATTCACCCCTCCACTTT.

The rearrangement links TRBV18 to TRBJ2-2; 9 bases fit TRBD1. Losses at the gene ends were 3 bases for V and 2 bases for J; bases not matched to a gene: 4. Looked up from germline, CDR1 is KGHSH and CDR2 is LQKENI. The CDR3 loop spans 16 amino acids. For the CDR3, the DNA is TGTGCCAGCTCACCGCGGACAGGGGCAAACACCGGGGAGCTGTTTTTT. Protein product: CASSPRTGANTGELFF. Variable domain in full (rest from reference TRBV18 and TRBJ2-2): NAGVMQNPRHLVRRRGQEARLRCSPMKGHSHVYWYRQLPEEGLKFMVYLQKENIIDESGMPKERFSAEFPKEGPSILRIQQVVRGDSAAYFCASSPRTGANTGELFFGEGSRLTVL.

This clone came up a few times. This rearrangement joins TRBV19 to TRBJ1-3; TRBD1 is a possible D gene (5 bases). Deletions cut 3 bases from V and 0 bases from J, with 12 bases between. Germline loops: CDR1 LNHDA, CDR2 SQIVND (reference sequence). The CDR3 contains 16 residues. The CDR3 DNA sequence: TGTGCCAGTAGTATTGGGACCATAACCTCTGGAAACACCATATATTTT. Translation: CASSIGTITSGNTIYF.

The chain employs TRBV6-5 and TRBJ1-2; TRBD1 agrees at 12 bases. With 10 bases clipped from V and 4 bases from J, the junction kept 10 bases outside the gene matches. This CDR3 is built from 15 residues. CDR1 MNHEY and CDR2 SVGAGI come from the germline V gene. The CDR3 sequence is CATSGQGALAYGYTF. For the CDR3, the DNA is TGTGCCACCTCGGGACAGGGGGCGCTTGCCTATGGCTACACCTTC.

This chain links TRBV27 with TRBJ1-3; D gene unclear. Trimming shortened V by 5 bases and J by 0 bases, and 11 bases separated the two germline ends. The CDR3 extends over 15 amino acids. Germline lookup yields CDR1 MNHEY and CDR2 SMNVEV (reference sequence). This chain's CDR3 is CASSRDGSSGNTIYF. The CDR3 DNA is TGTGCCAGCAGTAGGGATGGGAGCTCTGGAAACACCATATATTTT.

The chain combines TRBV4-3 with TRBJ2-3, with 8 bases fitting TRBD1. V gave up 0 bases and J gave up 6 bases; unmatched junction bases: 8. Germline loops: CDR1 LGHNA, CDR2 YSLEER. The length of the CDR3 is 16 residues. The CDR3, as DNA: TGCGCCAGCAGCCAAGAGGCGACAGGGGTGGGCGATACGCAGTATTTT. Protein: CASSQEATGVGDTQYF.

This chain connects TRBV29-1 to TRBJ2-5, with D perhaps matching TRBD2 (6 bases). Trimming took 6 bases from V and 4 from J, leaving 24 bases between them. Germline assignment: CDR1 SQVTM and CDR2 ANQGSEA. The CDR3 is made up of 16 amino acids. Written as DNA, the CDR3 is TGCAGCGTCCCCCCCGGGGGAGGTTTTATGAGAGAGACCCAGTACTTC. Its protein product is CSVPPGGGFMRETQYF.

This chain joins TRBV5-1 and TRBJ1-1, with TRBD1 matching 8 bases. Germline trimming cut 2 bases from V and 4 bases from J; bases unmatched to any gene: 4. CDR1 and CDR2 from the germline V gene are SGHRS and YFSETQ. This CDR3 spans 14 amino acids. For the CDR3, the DNA is TGCGCCAGCAGCTTACAGGGGGTGGCCACTGAAGCTTTCTTT. Translated: CASSLQGVATEAFF.

The chain carries TRBV14 and TRBJ2-3, with D hard to call. The germline V and J ends were trimmed by 5 bases and 9 bases, with 9 bases remaining between them. The CDR3 sequence is 11 residues long. The germline V gene has CDR1 SGHDN and CDR2 FVKESK. The CDR3 loop is CASSWSETQYF. The CDR3, as DNA: TGTGCCAGCAGCTGGTCTGAAACGCAGTATTTT.

This clone was counted once. Other DNA sequences within the sample encode an identical CDR3. CDR3 DNA: TGCGCCAGCAGCTTGGCTGGGCGGGGGGGATACAATGAGCAGTTCTTC. Translation: CASSLAGRGGYNEQFF. V gene TRBV5-1 combines with J gene TRBJ2-1, with 9 bases identical to TRBD2. V gave up 0 bases and J gave up 4 bases; unmatched junction bases: 5. The germline V gene encodes CDR1 SGHRS and CDR2 YFSETQ. The CDR3 sequence is 16 residues long.

The chain employs TRBV5-1 and TRBJ2-5; 11 nucleotides match TRBD1. Trimming took 0 bases from V and 5 from J; bases not matched to a gene: 6. This CDR3 is 16 amino acids long. Germline loops: CDR1 SGHRS, CDR2 YFSETQ. CDR3 residues: CASSLAGQGAVETQYF. CDR3 in DNA: TGCGCCAGCAGCTTGGCCGGACAGGGGGCGGTGGAGACCCAGTACTTC.

V gene TRBV11-2 combines with J gene TRBJ2-1, with TRBD2 identical over 7 bases. The CDR3 is made up of 17 amino acids. Trimming took 0 bases from V and 3 from J; bases not matched to a gene: 8. Per the germline V gene, CDR1 is SGHAT and CDR2 is FQNNGV. CDR3 loop: CASSLEGLPSVYNEQFF. The CDR3 nucleotides read TGTGCCAGCAGCTTAGAGGGACTACCAAGCGTCTACAATGAGCAGTTCTTC.

The CDR3 DNA follows: TGTGCCAGCAGCTCAAACGGGGATCAGCCCCAGCATTTT. This translates into CASSSNGDQPQHF. The J gene is TRBJ1-5, the V gene TRBV7-2; no firm D call. CDR3 length equals 13 residues. V lost 4 bases, J lost 5 bases, and 9 bases lay in between. In germline, CDR1 is SGHTA, CDR2 FQGNSA. The full variable domain, completed using reference TRBV7-2 and TRBJ1-5, is GAGVSQSPSNKVTEKGKDVELRCDPISGHTALYWYRQSLGQGLEFLIYFQGNSAPDKSGLPSDRFSAERTGGSVSTLTIQRTQQEDSAVYLCASSSNGDQPQHFGDGTRLSIL.

The chain has TRBV30 and TRBJ2-5; D gene ambiguous. V was shortened by 0 bases and J by 5 bases, with 10 bases between the two germline ends. CDR3 length: 13 residues. Germline assignment: CDR1 GTSNPN and CDR2 SVGIG (reference sequence). The CDR3 loop is CAWSVNAPETQYF. CDR3 sequence (DNA): TGTGCCTGGAGTGTAAATGCCCCGGAGACCCAGTACTTC.

The chain recombines TRBV7-2 with TRBJ1-1, with D tentatively TRBD1 (6 bases). The CDR3 is made up of 15 amino acids. Trimming stripped 3 bases from V and 2 bases from J, with 13 bases between. Germline-derived CDR1 and CDR2 are SGHTA and FQGNSA. CDR3 in DNA: TGTGCCAGCAGCTTGTCCAGGGGAGAAAACACTGAAGCTTTCTTT. Protein: CASSLSRGENTEAFF. Complete variable domain (other parts from reference TRBV7-2 and TRBJ1-1): GAGVSQSPSNKVTEKGKDVELRCDPISGHTALYWYRQSLGQGLEFLIYFQGNSAPDKSGLPSDRFSAERTGGSVSTLTIQRTQQEDSAVYLCASSLSRGENTEAFFGQGTRLTVV.

The table lists this clone with a count of one. The chain carries TRBV6-6 and TRBJ1-1; 9 positions agree with TRBD1. This CDR3 region has 13 residues. Germline lookup yields CDR1 MNHNY and CDR2 SVGAGI (reference sequence). The J segment lost 7 bases and the V segment lost 4 bases, leaving 4 bases of the junction unmatched. CDR3 DNA: TGTGCCAGCAGTTTACAGGGGGCCCTTGAAGCTTTCTTT. Translated, it gives CASSLQGALEAFF.

This rearrangement joins TRBV6-5 to TRBJ2-5; the match to TRBD2 covers 7 bases. Unmatched junction bases numbered 6, after V lost 0 bases and J lost 5 bases. Germline-derived CDR1 and CDR2 are MNHEY and SVGAGI. There are 15 residues in the CDR3. In DNA, the CDR3 is TGTGCCAGCAGTTACTCGTCAGCGGGATGGGAGACCCAGTACTTC. Its protein is CASSYSSAGWETQYF.